This T cell receptor beta chain appears in the sequencing data of a study of esophageal squamous cell carcinoma under preoperative chemotherapy. TCRdb passed the PCR reads through MiXCR, listing each CDR3 protein once. The sample lists under 20,000 distinct CDR3 sequences, 40% to 55% occurring once. As concerns this clonotype: The antigen remains undetermined.

Broader study findings: Abundant clones tended to shrink rather than expand after paclitaxel-nedaplatin.

Time point described: after preoperative PTX-NDP chemotherapy. J gave up 9 bases and V 3 bases, and 16 bases lay outside the gene matches. CDR3 length: 17 residues. The germline V gene has CDR1 SGHTA and CDR2 FQGTGA. The V and J genes are TRBV7-3 and TRBJ2-3; 9 nucleotides line up with TRBD2. This material was acquired from a patient given preoperative chemotherapy. This receptor was obtained from a human donor with esophageal squamous cell carcinoma. The donor label of this sample is uncertain. The CDR3 spells CASSLRDERGEIETQYF. For the CDR3, the DNA is TGTGCCAGCAGCTTGAGGGACGAGCGGGGGGAGATAGAGACGCAGTATTTT.